These 3 T cell receptor beta chains came from one sample sequenced in a study of T cells in narcolepsy. Method: immunoSEQ multiplex PCR; TCRdb's copy keeps in-frame clones and lacks some. The table includes more than 20,000 clones, 81% detected once. The source material was memory (CD45RA-) CD4+ T cells from blood. Receptors originate from a human donor in good health.

This rearrangement joins TRBV7-3 to TRBJ2-6, with D unclear. Looked up from germline, CDR1 is SGHTA and CDR2 is FQGTGA. V lost 4 bases and J 0 bases, leaving 13 bases between the germline ends. The CDR3 runs 17 residues. The CDR3 protein is CASSSNGPSSGANVLTF. The CDR3 DNA sequence: TGTGCCAGCAGCTCAAACGGGCCTAGCTCTGGGGCCAACGTCCTGACTTTC.

The chain carries TRBV27 and TRBJ2-7; 7 nucleotides agree with TRBD2. The junction had 12 bases not matched to a gene; V was cut back by 7 bases and J by 6 bases. The CDR3 extends over 14 amino acids. Germline V gene lookup returns CDR1 MNHEY and CDR2 SMNVEV (reference sequence). The CDR3 loop reads CASTWEGLRPEQYF. As DNA, the CDR3 is TGTGCCAGCACCTGGGAGGGCCTGCGGCCCGAGCAGTACTTC.

The chain employs TRBV15 and TRBJ2-7; unclear D gene. The CDR3 is 16 residues long. Trimming shortened V by 0 bases and J by 6 bases, and 18 bases separated the two germline ends. Germline CDR1 LNHNV, CDR2 YYDKDF (reference sequence). The CDR3 region has the DNA TGTGCCACCAGCAGAGATGTAGGGAAAACATCGGGCGAGCAGTACTTC. It specifies CATSRDVGKTSGEQYF.